These 16 T cell receptor beta chains share one sample of origin, sequenced in a study of blood T cell repertoires in COVID-19. Produced via immunoSEQ multiplex PCR; TCRdb's table is partial and in-frame only. The sample holds about 120,000 clones, around 85% seen once. The sequencing sample was made of peripheral blood. The receptors shown here come from a man in his forties or fifties with acute or convalescent COVID-19.

The genes are TRBV7-9 and TRBJ2-1; 7 bases fit TRBD2. This CDR3 has 14 residues. J gave up 7 bases and V 2 bases, and 5 bases lay outside the gene matches. Germline V CDR1 and CDR2: SEHNR, FQNEAQ (reference sequence). The CDR3 is CASSLTGGGNEQFF. CDR3 coding DNA: TGTGCCAGCAGCTTAACGGGAGGCGGGAATGAGCAGTTCTTC.

The CDR3 region is CASRGAIGIQYF. CDR3 coding DNA: TGTGCCAGCAGGGGGGCAATAGGCATTCAGTACTTC. The gene calls are TRBV9 and TRBJ2-4, with TRBD1 as a possible D gene (6 bases). The CDR3 has 12 amino acids. The germline CDR1 and CDR2 sequences are SGDLS and YYNGEE. V gave up 5 bases and J gave up 9 bases, with 12 bases separating them. Looking up the rest from reference TRBV9 and TRBJ2-4 gives the full variable domain: DSGVTQTPKHLITATGQRVTLRCSPRSGDLSVYWYQQSLDQGLQFLIQYYNGEERAKGNILERFSAQQFPDLHSELNLSSLELGDSALYFCASRGAIGIQYFGAGTRLSVL.

This chain joins TRBV6-5 and TRBJ1-1; D is ambiguous. The CDR3 consists of 15 residues. In germline, CDR1 is MNHEY, CDR2 SVGAGI. Trimming removed 2 bases from V and 4 bases from J, with 14 bases in between. The CDR3 sequence is CASSYPTGSGTEAFF. The CDR3 DNA sequence: TGTGCCAGCAGTTACCCCACGGGATCCGGCACTGAAGCTTTCTTT.

The chain carries TRBV2 and TRBJ1-5; the match to TRBD1 covers 8 bases. The germline V gene has CDR1 SNHLY and CDR2 FYNNEI. This CDR3 is built from 15 residues. V lost 6 bases to trimming and J lost 5 bases; unmatched junction nucleotides: 9. CDR3 nucleotide sequence: TGTGCCAGCAGGGTTAACAGGGGGTTGGATCAGCCCCAGCATTTT. It codes for CASRVNRGLDQPQHF. The full variable domain, with the rest looked up from reference TRBV2 and TRBJ1-5, is EPEVTQTPSHQVTQMGQEVILRCVPISNHLYFYWYRQILGQKVEFLVSFYNNEISEKSEIFDDQFSVERPDGSNFTLKIRSTKLEDSAMYFCASRVNRGLDQPQHFGDGTRLSIL.

This rearrangement joins TRBV29-1 to TRBJ2-1, with D maybe TRBD1 (6 bases). The germline CDR1 and CDR2 sequences are SQVTM and ANQGSEA. The germline V and J ends were trimmed by 3 bases and 1 base, with 13 bases remaining between them. This CDR3 comprises 15 residues. The CDR3 is CSVEDTGLSYNEQFF. The CDR3 coding sequence is TGCAGCGTTGAGGACACAGGGTTGTCCTACAATGAGCAGTTCTTC.

The chain carries TRBV6-5 and TRBJ1-6, with D uncertain. This CDR3 spans 12 amino acids. The V end was cut by 1 base, the J end by 7 bases, with 2 bases between. Germline CDR1 is MNHEY and CDR2 is SVGAGI. The CDR3 spells CASSYLNSPLHF. CDR3 DNA: TGTGCCAGCAGTTACTTAAATTCACCCCTCCACTTT.

The J gene is TRBJ2-1, the V gene TRBV7-8; the match to TRBD2 covers 11 bases. Germline CDR1 reads SGHVS; CDR2 reads FQNEAQ. Germline trimming cut 2 bases from V and 2 bases from J; bases unmatched to any gene: 2. The CDR3 consists of 16 residues. The CDR3 nucleotides are TGTGCCAGCAGCTTACTAGCGGGGGGCCCCTACAATGAGCAGTTCTTC. Its translation: CASSLLAGGPYNEQFF.

The chain joins TRBV9 to TRBJ2-7; TRBD2 might be the D (5 bases). V lost 0 bases, J lost 3 bases, and 10 bases lay in between. Germline V CDR1 and CDR2: SGDLS, YYNGEE. The CDR3 loop spans 14 amino acids. The CDR3 DNA reads as TGTGCCAGCAGCGTAGAGGGAACTAGCTACGAGCAGTACTTC. Translation gives CASSVEGTSYEQYF.

This clone has at least ten counts. The V call is TRBV28, the J call TRBJ1-2, with D possibly being TRBD1 (5 bases). Germline V gene lookup returns CDR1 MDHEN and CDR2 SYDVKM. This CDR3 contains 15 residues. Trimming cost V 3 bases and J 2 bases, with 13 bases left between them. The CDR3 reads CASSLIPGWNYGYTF. CDR3 DNA sequence: TGTGCCAGCAGTTTGATTCCAGGGTGGAACTATGGCTACACCTTC.

The chain links TRBV4-1 to TRBJ2-7, with 8 positions matching TRBD1. Germline V lookup: CDR1 MGHRA, CDR2 YSYEKL. The CDR3 is 15 amino acids. V shed 1 base and J 5 bases; nucleotides not matched to a gene: 7. The CDR3: CASSQARTGTHEQYF. The CDR3 DNA reads TGCGCCAGCAGCCAAGCCAGGACAGGGACCCACGAGCAGTACTTC.

The rearrangement links TRBV28 to TRBJ1-2; perhaps TRBD1 as D (5 bases). The germline V gene has CDR1 MDHEN and CDR2 SYDVKM. V lost 10 bases and J lost 8, with 14 bases in between. The CDR3 extends over 11 amino acids. The CDR3 nucleotides are TGTGCCACCCTAGGCGGGGCGGGCTACACCTTC. This sequence encodes CATLGGAGYTF.

This chain joins TRBV6-5 and TRBJ1-4; D unresolved. This CDR3 is 15 amino acids long. Trimming cost V 2 bases and J 0 bases, with 7 bases left between them. Looked up from germline, CDR1 is MNHEY and CDR2 is SVGAGI. DNA of the CDR3: TGTGCCAGCAGTTACCGGGGAGCAACTAATGAAAAACTGTTTTTT. This encodes CASSYRGATNEKLFF.

The CDR3 nucleotides are TGCGCCAGCAGCTGGGGACTAGCGGGGCTCTCCTACAATGAGCAGTTCTTC. Translation gives CASSWGLAGLSYNEQFF. The chain uses TRBV5-1 and TRBJ2-1, with 13 bases identical to TRBD2. Trimming removed 3 bases from V and 0 bases from J; junction bases left unmatched: 3. Germline values: CDR1 SGHRS, CDR2 YFSETQ. There are 17 residues in the CDR3.

The CDR3 nucleotides are TGTGCCAGCAGCTGGACGGTACAGGCAACTACGCAGTATTTT. It codes for CASSWTVQATTQYF. This chain joins TRBV5-4 and TRBJ2-3; D possibly corresponds to TRBD1 (5 bases). The ends were cut back, 3 bases at V and 8 bases at J, with 16 bases in the middle. Germline V CDR1 and CDR2: SGHNT, YYREEE (reference sequence). The CDR3 covers 14 residues.

The rearrangement joins TRBV24-1 to TRBJ2-1; D gene ambiguous. Trimming pared 5 bases from V and 12 bases from J, leaving 16 bases between. The CDR3 sequence is 13 residues long. In germline, CDR1 is KGHDR, CDR2 SFDVKD. In DNA, the CDR3 is TGTGCCACCAGTGGCACGTACTTTGATGGGCAGTTCTTC. Amino acid sequence: CATSGTYFDGQFF.

Of note for this clone: A read error may produce the germline difference seen at one junction end. CDR3 DNA sequence: TGCGCCAGCAGCTTGTCGCGAATTTTT. This codes for CASSLSRIF. The V gene is TRBV5-1, the J gene TRBJ2-3; D gene ambiguous. The V gene's germline CDR1 is SGHRS and CDR2 YFSETQ. The CDR3 totals 9 residues.